The present entry profiles one T cell receptor (beta chain) with its context. This record comes from a study of pediatric ulcerative colitis. Study-wide background: Disease was pancolitis in several and left-sided in two, histology-confirmed.

Ulcerative colitis patients received no immunosuppressive medication before the diagnostic colonoscopy. The blood sample was taken during the colonoscopy visit. Each sample received Survey-level depth of up to 500,000 reads. Assay: immunoSEQ multiplex PCR; the TCRdb copy retains only in-frame clones and omits some. The sample shows roughly 37,000 clones, roughly 85% of them seen only once. Sequencing was carried out using blood. The receptor was derived from a girl aged 5-17 years with moderate ulcerative colitis.

CDR3 in amino acids: CASSYTGSGANVLTF. CDR3 coding DNA: TGTGCCAGTAGTTATACAGGCTCTGGGGCCAACGTCCTGACTTTC. The rearrangement uses TRBV19 and TRBJ2-6, with D tentatively TRBD1 (5 bases). The V end was cut by 5 bases, the J end by 0 bases, with 8 bases between. Per germline, CDR1 LNHDA and CDR2 SQIVND (reference sequence). This CDR3 has 15 residues.